A selection of T cell receptor beta chains follows, all from one sample in a study of molecular identifiers for immune sequencing clone quantification. A single record per CDR3 protein comes from TCRdb applying MiXCR to the PCR reads. The data contain around 300,000 distinct CDR3 sequences, about 22% of them singletons. Material: naive CD8+ T cells from blood, with Jurkat cell RNA spiked in. The receptors were sampled from a human donor in good health. Some libraries in this study had Jurkat cell RNA spiked in. The CDR3 runs from the conserved cysteine through the conserved F or W. The D gene is left open where the match is weak.

-,TRBJ2-7,TRBV4-1,CASSQDTGSFLYEQYF
-,TRBJ2-3,TRBV7-2,CASSFEATTDTQYF
-,TRBJ2-7,TRBV6-1,CAIQTEPDEQYF
TRBD1,TRBJ2-1,TRBV27,CASSHRGITYNKQFF
-,TRBJ2-1,TRBV7-2,CASSLTTNNEQFF
-,TRBJ1-5,TRBV7-9,CASSLDSRNQPQHF
-,TRBJ2-5,TRBV7-9,CASSFTLGPGETQYF
-,TRBJ1-1,TRBV5-4,CASSLDGGQSVGTEAFF
TRBD1,TRBJ2-7,TRBV7-6,CASGSSTDRGYEQYF
-,TRBJ1-1,TRBV4-3,CASSQVRWSTEAFF
-,TRBJ2-3,TRBV5-1,CASSLDSYTQYF
-,TRBJ1-4,TRBV27,CASRPRDGHEKLFF
-,TRBJ2-1,TRBV19,CASSTPVEGNEQFF
-,TRBJ2-1,TRBV7-9,CASSLESNNEQFF
-,TRBJ2-5,TRBV5-6,CASSLAGPQETQYF
-,TRBJ1-1,TRBV7-6,CASSLLSVEAFF
-,TRBJ1-2,TRBV20-1,CSARDQRGNYGYTF
TRBD2,TRBJ2-3,TRBV4-2,CASSQDSLAGTDAQYF
TRBD1,TRBJ2-2,TRBV20-1,CSAPDRADTGELFF
-,TRBJ2-3,TRBV5-1,CASSTGWGSTDTQYF
-,TRBJ2-3,TRBV24-1,CATSDSVRIGGTDTQYF
TRBD1,TRBJ2-7,TRBV7-9,CASSLGTGTGTYKQYF
-,TRBJ1-2,TRBV9,CASSVAVLSPGRGYTF
-,TRBJ2-4,TRBV7-2,CASSLPTVLAKNIQYF
-,TRBJ1-4,TRBV19,CATTGVLNEKLFF
-,TRBJ2-3,TRBV28,CASSLQGFATDTQYF